This TCR beta chain was profiled in a study of cytomegalovirus exposure and HLA in healthy donors. The study, taken as a whole, reports: In an earlier analysis, productive rearrangement rates for most beta V segments clustered near 87% or 30%. Using a false discovery rate of 0.05, a later analysis showed that approximately 18,000 TCR beta sequences were associated with HLA alleles. Per published accounts, TCR beta sequences correctly predicted the HLA-A and HLA-B alleles of most subjects. Sequencing had likely introduced a cluster of highly shared sequence variants as an artifact.

The PCR employed 60 Vbeta primers together with 13 Jbeta primers. TCRdb's table, derived via immunoSEQ multiplex PCR, lists solely in-frame clones and lacks some. The sample records over 200,000 clones, over 75% being singletons. As concerns this clone: The antigen is undetermined.

CDR3 length: 16 amino acids. The trim removed 6 bases at V and 3 bases at J, leaving 11 bases unmatched. Germline lookup yields CDR1 SGHRS and CDR2 YFSETQ. This sequence joins TRBV5-1 and TRBJ2-1; TRBD2 aligns across 8 bases. Material for sequencing was PBMCs. The TCR originated in a human donor in good health. The CDR3 loop is CASIRTAGESYNEQFF. CDR3 sequence (DNA): TGCGCCAGCATCAGGACAGCGGGAGAAAGCTACAATGAGCAGTTCTTC. The whole variable domain, remainder taken from reference TRBV5-1 and TRBJ2-1, is KAGVTQTPRYLIKTRGQQVTLSCSPISGHRSVSWYQQTPGQGLQFLFEYFSETQRNKGNFPGRFSGRQFSNSRSEMNVSTLELGDSALYLCASIRTAGESYNEQFFGPGTRLTVL.